This T cell receptor beta chain was observed in a study of blood T cell repertoires in COVID-19. Study summary: T cells, B-cell-depleted T cells, or PBMCs supplied cDNA or gDNA.

Authors' analysis steps: Amplified reference gene primers provided the basis for estimating nucleated cell counts. The protocol was immunoSEQ multiplex PCR, while the TCRdb copy is restricted to in-frame clones and leaves out a portion. V and J calls and clone size are copied from that table; D and trimming were computed from the DNA. Of around 97,000 clones detected, around 87% appear once; the ten largest clones hold about 20%. The CDR3 totals 13 residues. V gave up 4 bases and J gave up 5 bases, with 12 bases separating them. Per the germline V gene, CDR1 is MDHEN and CDR2 is SYDVKM. The sequenced material came from peripheral blood. V gene TRBV28 combines with J gene TRBJ2-7, with D perhaps TRBD1 (5 bases). The sequence was obtained from a human donor in a cohort sampled during active COVID-19. This CDR3 is CASSSRVADEQYF. In DNA, the CDR3 is TGTGCCAGCAGTTCCAGGGTTGCAGACGAGCAGTACTTC.